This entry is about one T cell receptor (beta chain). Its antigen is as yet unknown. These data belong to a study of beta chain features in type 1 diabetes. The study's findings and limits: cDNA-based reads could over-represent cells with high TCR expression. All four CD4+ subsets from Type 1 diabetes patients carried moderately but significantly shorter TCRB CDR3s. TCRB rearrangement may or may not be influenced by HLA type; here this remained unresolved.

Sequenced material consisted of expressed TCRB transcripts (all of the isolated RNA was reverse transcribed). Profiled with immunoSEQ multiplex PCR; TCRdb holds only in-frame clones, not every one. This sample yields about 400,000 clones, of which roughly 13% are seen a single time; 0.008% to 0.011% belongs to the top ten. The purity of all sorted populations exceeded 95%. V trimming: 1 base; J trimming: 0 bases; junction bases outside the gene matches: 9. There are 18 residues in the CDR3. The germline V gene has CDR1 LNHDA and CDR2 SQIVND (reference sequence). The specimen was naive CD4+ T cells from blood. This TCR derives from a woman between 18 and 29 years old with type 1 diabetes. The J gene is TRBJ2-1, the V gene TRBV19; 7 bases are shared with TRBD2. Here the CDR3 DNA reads TGTGCCAGTAGTATAGGGGGGGGGACGGTCAGCTCCTACAATGAGCAGTTCTTC. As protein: CASSIGGGTVSSYNEQFF.